This section outlines one T cell receptor (beta chain) sequence together with its context. The target antigen is unknown. The germline V and J ends were trimmed by 8 bases and 7 bases, with 18 bases remaining between them. This CDR3 comprises 13 residues. Germline V lookup: CDR1 SGHTA, CDR2 FQGTGA. It was with a sample-barcoded 5' primer and a J-beta primer mix that a second PCR of roughly 7 to 11 cycles was run. TCRdb re-derived calls from the 5' RACE reads in MiXCR, one entry per CDR3 protein. This table holds about 730,000 distinct CDR3 sequences, approximately 39% found once. The source of the sample is a study of blood T cells in healthy people across ages. Ranging in age from about 6 to 100, the donors were healthy Caucasian individuals from Russia. Study-level findings and limits: Any changes in expanded clonotypes were possibly confounded, as donor CMV status remained unknown.

The V gene is TRBV7-3, the J gene TRBJ2-7; D possibly uses TRBD1 or TRBD2 (5 bases each). The specimen was blood. This receptor was identified in a woman aged 60-75 years in good health. DNA for the CDR3: TGTGCCAGCTCCACAGGCGGGTTCAATGAGCAGTACTTC. This sequence encodes CASSTGGFNEQYF.